This is a list of T cell receptor beta chains from one sample in a study of neoadjuvant anti-PD-1 for oral cavity cancer. Sequencing used immunoSEQ multiplex PCR; TCRdb keeps in-frame clones, though not all of them. The sample holds 15,000 or so clones; 60% to 70% are singletons and the top ten take roughly 2%. Sample: PBMCs, taken before nivolumab (anti-PD-1) treatment. These receptors all come from a person between 40 and 80 years old with oral cavity squamous cell carcinoma. CDR3s include the opening cysteine and the closing phenylalanine or tryptophan. Each record gives: J gene, D gene, V gene, clone size, CDR3 protein, CDR3 DNA. D genes are given only for firm matches. Clone size appears in some rows only: once, few, many, or a class for an expanded clone.

J gene: TRBJ2-7; D gene: .; V gene: TRBV28; clone size: .; CDR3 protein: CASSLGPLPRTKPYEQYF; CDR3 DNA: TGTGCCAGCAGTTTAGGACCTCTCCCCCGTACTAAGCCCTACGAGCAGTACTTC
J gene: TRBJ2-5; D gene: .; V gene: TRBV6-1; clone size: .; CDR3 protein: CASSEARAKTQYF; CDR3 DNA: TGTGCCAGCAGTGAAGCACGAGCGAAGACCCAGTACTTC
J gene: TRBJ2-1; D gene: .; V gene: TRBV11-3; clone size: .; CDR3 protein: CASSLDGNSYNEQFF; CDR3 DNA: TGTGCCAGCAGCTTAGACGGAAACTCCTACAATGAGCAGTTCTTC
J gene: TRBJ1-1; D gene: TRBD1; V gene: TRBV5-4; clone size: .; CDR3 protein: CASSLGATGGAIGTEAFF; CDR3 DNA: TGTGCCAGCAGCTTGGGAGCAACAGGGGGCGCGATTGGCACTGAAGCTTTCTTT
J gene: TRBJ1-1; D gene: .; V gene: TRBV11-2; clone size: .; CDR3 protein: CASSLDRNTEAFF; CDR3 DNA: TGTGCCAGCAGCCTAGACAGGAACACTGAAGCTTTCTTT
J gene: TRBJ1-6; D gene: .; V gene: TRBV2; clone size: .; CDR3 protein: CASSEGFSPLHF; CDR3 DNA: TGTGCCAGCAGTGAGGGGTTTTCACCCCTCCACTTT
J gene: TRBJ2-5; D gene: TRBD2; V gene: TRBV5-4; clone size: .; CDR3 protein: CASSFRSGGETQYF; CDR3 DNA: TGTGCCAGCAGCTTTCGGAGCGGGGGTGAGACCCAGTACTTC
J gene: TRBJ2-2; D gene: TRBD1; V gene: TRBV9; clone size: .; CDR3 protein: CASSLTGTGRTGELFF; CDR3 DNA: TGTGCCAGCAGCCTCACGGGGACAGGTCGCACCGGGGAGCTGTTTTTT
J gene: TRBJ2-3; D gene: TRBD2; V gene: TRBV7-6; clone size: .; CDR3 protein: CASSATSGRSGTDTQYF; CDR3 DNA: TGTGCCAGCAGCGCGACTAGCGGGAGATCCGGGACAGATACGCAGTATTTT
J gene: TRBJ1-6; D gene: .; V gene: TRBV28; clone size: few; CDR3 protein: CASSSTRAGGAPLHF; CDR3 DNA: TGTGCCAGCAGTTCCACCAGGGCCGGGGGGGCACCCCTCCACTTT
J gene: TRBJ1-2; D gene: .; V gene: TRBV2; clone size: .; CDR3 protein: CASKGTVNYGYTF; CDR3 DNA: TGTGCCAGCAAAGGGACCGTGAACTATGGCTACACCTTC
J gene: TRBJ1-1; D gene: .; V gene: TRBV14; clone size: .; CDR3 protein: CASSPTAKNTEAFF; CDR3 DNA: TGTGCCAGCAGCCCGACAGCTAAGAACACTGAAGCTTTCTTT
J gene: TRBJ1-1; D gene: .; V gene: TRBV6-1; clone size: .; CDR3 protein: CASSDKGGGRSTEAFF; CDR3 DNA: TGTGCCAGCAGTGATAAGGGTGGGGGGCGTTCCACTGAAGCTTTCTTT
J gene: TRBJ2-1; D gene: .; V gene: TRBV2; clone size: .; CDR3 protein: CASSPGGGPYNEQFF; CDR3 DNA: TGTGCCAGCAGTCCAGGGGGGGGCCCTTACAATGAGCAGTTCTTC
J gene: TRBJ1-2; D gene: .; V gene: TRBV18; clone size: .; CDR3 protein: CASSPGTQGGYTF; CDR3 DNA: TGTGCCAGCTCACCAGGCACTCAGGGGGGCTACACCTTC
J gene: TRBJ1-1; D gene: .; V gene: TRBV5-5; clone size: .; CDR3 protein: CASSLLIGAGEAFF; CDR3 DNA: TGTGCCAGCAGCTTATTGATCGGCGCGGGAGAAGCTTTCTTT
J gene: TRBJ2-7; D gene: TRBD1; V gene: TRBV27; clone size: .; CDR3 protein: CASSLRGTGFYEQYF; CDR3 DNA: TGTGCCAGCAGTTTGCGCGGGACAGGGTTCTACGAGCAGTACTTC
J gene: TRBJ2-1; D gene: TRBD2; V gene: TRBV6-4; clone size: .; CDR3 protein: CASSVSTSGDNEQFF; CDR3 DNA: TGTGCCAGCAGTGTATCGACTAGCGGCGACAATGAGCAGTTCTTC
J gene: TRBJ1-5; D gene: .; V gene: TRBV5-8; clone size: .; CDR3 protein: CASSLDRSIRHF; CDR3 DNA: TGTGCCAGCAGCTTGGATCGGTCTATAAGGCATTTT
J gene: TRBJ2-6; D gene: TRBD1; V gene: TRBV18; clone size: few; CDR3 protein: CASSPIYPTGRSSGANVLTF; CDR3 DNA: TGTGCCAGCTCACCAATATACCCGACAGGGCGGAGCTCTGGGGCCAACGTCCTGACTTTC
J gene: TRBJ1-2; D gene: .; V gene: TRBV10-2; clone size: few; CDR3 protein: CASSERRGLSYGYTF; CDR3 DNA: TGCGCCAGCAGTGAGCGGAGGGGACTGAGCTATGGCTACACCTTC
J gene: TRBJ1-2; D gene: .; V gene: TRBV7-2; clone size: few; CDR3 protein: CASTPAGRMVGGGYTF; CDR3 DNA: TGTGCCAGCACCCCCGCGGGCAGAATGGTTGGCGGAGGCTACACCTTC
J gene: TRBJ2-2; D gene: .; V gene: TRBV11-3; clone size: .; CDR3 protein: CASSRARSGELFF; CDR3 DNA: TGTGCCAGCAGCAGAGCCAGGTCCGGGGAGCTGTTTTTT
J gene: TRBJ1-1; D gene: TRBD1; V gene: TRBV7-9; clone size: .; CDR3 protein: CASSPRQGGGQLEAFF; CDR3 DNA: TGTGCCAGCAGCCCTCGACAGGGTGGGGGCCAACTTGAAGCTTTCTTT
J gene: TRBJ1-2; D gene: .; V gene: TRBV11-2; clone size: .; CDR3 protein: CASSLEGVPYGYTF; CDR3 DNA: TGTGCCAGCAGCTTAGAGGGAGTCCCCTATGGCTACACCTTC
J gene: TRBJ1-3; D gene: .; V gene: TRBV13; clone size: few; CDR3 protein: CASSLGGTWDTIYF; CDR3 DNA: TGTGCCAGCAGCTTAGGGGGTACATGGGACACCATATATTTT